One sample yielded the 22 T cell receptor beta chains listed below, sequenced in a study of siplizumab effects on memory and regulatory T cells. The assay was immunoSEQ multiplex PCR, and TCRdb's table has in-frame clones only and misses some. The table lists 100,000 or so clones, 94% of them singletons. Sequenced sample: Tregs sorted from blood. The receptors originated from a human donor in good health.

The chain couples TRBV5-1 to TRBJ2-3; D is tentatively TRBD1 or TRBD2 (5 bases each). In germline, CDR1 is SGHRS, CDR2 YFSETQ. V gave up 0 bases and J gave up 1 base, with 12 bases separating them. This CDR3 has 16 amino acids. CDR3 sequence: CASSLALPGRTDTQYF. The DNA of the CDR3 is TGCGCCAGCAGCTTGGCTCTCCCGGGACGCACAGATACGCAGTATTTT.

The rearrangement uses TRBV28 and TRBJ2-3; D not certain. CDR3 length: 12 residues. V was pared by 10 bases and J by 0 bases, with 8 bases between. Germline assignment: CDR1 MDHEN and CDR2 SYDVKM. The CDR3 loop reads CATEFSTDTQYF. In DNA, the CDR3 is TGTGCCACGGAGTTCAGCACAGATACGCAGTATTTT.

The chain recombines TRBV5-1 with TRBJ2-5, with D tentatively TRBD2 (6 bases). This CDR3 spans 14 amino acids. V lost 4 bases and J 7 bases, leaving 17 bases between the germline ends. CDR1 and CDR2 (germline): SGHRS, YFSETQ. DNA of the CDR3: TGCGCCAGCAGCGAGGAACGGGGGTTTTGGACCCAGTACTTC. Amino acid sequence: CASSEERGFWTQYF.

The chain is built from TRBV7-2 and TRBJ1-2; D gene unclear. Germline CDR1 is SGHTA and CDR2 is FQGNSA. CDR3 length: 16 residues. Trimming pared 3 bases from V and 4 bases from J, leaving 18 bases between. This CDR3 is CASSLHENRISYGYTF. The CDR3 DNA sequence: TGTGCCAGCAGCTTGCATGAGAATAGGATATCCTATGGCTACACCTTC.

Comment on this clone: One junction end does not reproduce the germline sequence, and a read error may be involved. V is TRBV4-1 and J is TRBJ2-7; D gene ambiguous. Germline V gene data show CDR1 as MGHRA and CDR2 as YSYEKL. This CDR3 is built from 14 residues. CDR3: CASSQDLRTRRLLF. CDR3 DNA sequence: TGCGCCAGCAGCCAAGACCTGCGGACCCGACGATTACTCTTC.

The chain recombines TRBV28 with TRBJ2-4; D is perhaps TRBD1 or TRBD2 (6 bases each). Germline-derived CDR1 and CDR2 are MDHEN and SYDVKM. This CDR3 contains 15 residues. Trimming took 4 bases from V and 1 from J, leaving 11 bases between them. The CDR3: CASSSGAVAKNIQYF. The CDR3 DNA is TGTGCCAGCAGTTCGGGGGCCGTGGCCAAAAACATTCAGTACTTC.

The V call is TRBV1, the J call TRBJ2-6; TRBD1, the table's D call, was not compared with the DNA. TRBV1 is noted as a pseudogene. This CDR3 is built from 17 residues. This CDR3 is CTSSRPCAQSRANVLTF. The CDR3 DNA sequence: TGCACCAGCAGCCGGCCGTGTGCACAAAGTCGGGCCAACGTCCTGACTTTC.

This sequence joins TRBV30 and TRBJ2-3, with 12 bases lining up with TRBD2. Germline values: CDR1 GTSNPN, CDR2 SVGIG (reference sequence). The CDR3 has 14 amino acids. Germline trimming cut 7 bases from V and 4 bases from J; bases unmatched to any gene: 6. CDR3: CALRTSGIADTQYF. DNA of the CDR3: TGTGCCTTAAGGACTAGCGGGATCGCAGATACGCAGTATTTT.

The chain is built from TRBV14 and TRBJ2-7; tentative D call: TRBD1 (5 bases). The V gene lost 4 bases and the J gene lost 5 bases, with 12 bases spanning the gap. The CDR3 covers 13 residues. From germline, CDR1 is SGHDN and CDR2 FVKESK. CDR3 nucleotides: TGTGCCAGCAGCCGCCACCAGGGCGACGAGCAGTACTTC. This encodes CASSRHQGDEQYF. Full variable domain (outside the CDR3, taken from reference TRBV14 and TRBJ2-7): EAGVTQFPSHSVIEKGQTVTLRCDPISGHDNLYWYRRVMGKEIKFLLHFVKESKQDESGMPNNRFLAERTGGTYSTLKVQPAELEDSGVYFCASSRHQGDEQYFGPGTRLTVT.

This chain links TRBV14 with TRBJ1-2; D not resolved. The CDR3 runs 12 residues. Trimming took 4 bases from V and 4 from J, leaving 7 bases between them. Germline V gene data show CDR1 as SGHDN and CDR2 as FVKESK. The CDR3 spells CASSLGFYGYTF. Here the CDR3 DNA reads TGTGCCAGCAGCCTTGGGTTCTATGGCTACACCTTC.

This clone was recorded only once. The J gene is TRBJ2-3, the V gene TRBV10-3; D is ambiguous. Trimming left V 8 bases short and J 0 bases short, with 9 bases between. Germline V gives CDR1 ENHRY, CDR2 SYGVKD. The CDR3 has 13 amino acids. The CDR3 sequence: CAIWRSSTDTQYF. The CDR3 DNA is TGTGCCATCTGGAGAAGTAGCACAGATACGCAGTATTTT.

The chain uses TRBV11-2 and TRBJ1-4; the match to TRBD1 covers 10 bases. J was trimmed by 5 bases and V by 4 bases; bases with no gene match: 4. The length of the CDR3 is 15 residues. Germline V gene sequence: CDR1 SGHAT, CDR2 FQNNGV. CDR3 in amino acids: CASSSDRGRNEKLFF. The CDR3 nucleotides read TGTGCCAGCAGCTCTGACAGGGGGCGGAATGAAAAACTGTTTTTT.

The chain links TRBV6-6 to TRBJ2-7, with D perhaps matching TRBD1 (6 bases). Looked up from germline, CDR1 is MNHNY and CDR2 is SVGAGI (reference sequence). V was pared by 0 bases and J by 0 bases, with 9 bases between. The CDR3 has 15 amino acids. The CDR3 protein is CASSYSGAFSYEQYF. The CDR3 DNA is TGTGCCAGCAGTTACTCGGGGGCTTTCTCCTACGAGCAGTACTTC.

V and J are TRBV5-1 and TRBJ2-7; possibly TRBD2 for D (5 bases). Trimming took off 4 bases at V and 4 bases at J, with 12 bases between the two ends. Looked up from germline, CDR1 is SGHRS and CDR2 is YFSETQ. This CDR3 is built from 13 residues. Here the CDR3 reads CASSTGLLYEQYF. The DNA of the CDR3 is TGCGCCAGCAGCACCGGACTTTTATACGAGCAGTACTTC.

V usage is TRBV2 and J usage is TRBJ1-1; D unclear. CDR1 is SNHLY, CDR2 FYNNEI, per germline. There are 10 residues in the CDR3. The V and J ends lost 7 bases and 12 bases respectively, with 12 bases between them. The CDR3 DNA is TGTGCCAGCAAAGTACAGAAGACTTTCTTT. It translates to CASKVQKTFF. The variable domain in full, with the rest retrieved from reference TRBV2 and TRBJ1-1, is EPEVTQTPSHQVTQMGQEVILRCVPISNHLYFYWYRQILGQKVEFLVSFYNNEISEKSEIFDDQFSVERPDGSNFTLKIRSTKLEDSAMYFCASKVQKTFFGQGTRLTVV.

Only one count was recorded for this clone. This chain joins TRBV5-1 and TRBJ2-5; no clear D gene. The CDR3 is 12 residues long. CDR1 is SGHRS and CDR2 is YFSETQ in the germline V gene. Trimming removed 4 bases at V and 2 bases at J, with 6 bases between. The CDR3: CASSRNQETQYF. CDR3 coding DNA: TGCGCCAGCAGCAGAAATCAAGAGACCCAGTACTTC. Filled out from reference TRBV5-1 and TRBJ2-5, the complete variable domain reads KAGVTQTPRYLIKTRGQQVTLSCSPISGHRSVSWYQQTPGQGLQFLFEYFSETQRNKGNFPGRFSGRQFSNSRSEMNVSTLELGDSALYLCASSRNQETQYFGPGTRLLVL.

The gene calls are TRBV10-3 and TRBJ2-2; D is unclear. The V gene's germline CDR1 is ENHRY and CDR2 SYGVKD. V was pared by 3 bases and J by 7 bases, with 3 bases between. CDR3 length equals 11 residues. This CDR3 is CAISDGGELFF. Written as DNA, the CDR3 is TGTGCCATCAGTGACGGCGGGGAGCTGTTTTTT.

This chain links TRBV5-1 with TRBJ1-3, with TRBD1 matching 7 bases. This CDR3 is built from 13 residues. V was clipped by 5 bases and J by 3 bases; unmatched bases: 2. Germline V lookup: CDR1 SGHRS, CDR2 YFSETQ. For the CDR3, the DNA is TGCGCCAGCAGAGGGACAGATGGAAACACCATATATTTT. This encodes CASRGTDGNTIYF.

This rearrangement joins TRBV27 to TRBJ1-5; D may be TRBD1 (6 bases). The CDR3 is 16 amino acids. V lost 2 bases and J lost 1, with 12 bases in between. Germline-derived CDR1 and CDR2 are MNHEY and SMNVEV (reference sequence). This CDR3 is CASSLVGGWSNQPQHF. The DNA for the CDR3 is TGTGCCAGCAGTTTAGTCGGGGGCTGGAGCAATCAGCCCCAGCATTTT.

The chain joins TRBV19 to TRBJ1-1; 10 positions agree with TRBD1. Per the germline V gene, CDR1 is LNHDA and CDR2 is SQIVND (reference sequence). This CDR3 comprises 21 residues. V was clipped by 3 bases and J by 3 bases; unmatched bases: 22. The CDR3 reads CASSIQKGRPGTGVEDTEAFF. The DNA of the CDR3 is TGTGCCAGTAGTATCCAAAAGGGGCGACCCGGGACAGGGGTCGAGGACACTGAAGCTTTCTTT. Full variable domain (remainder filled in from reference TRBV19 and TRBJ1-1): DGGITQSPKYLFRKEGQNVTLSCEQNLNHDAMYWYRQDPGQGLRLIYYSQIVNDFQKGDIAEGYSVSREKKESFPLTVTSAQKNPTAFYLCASSIQKGRPGTGVEDTEAFFGQGTRLTVV.

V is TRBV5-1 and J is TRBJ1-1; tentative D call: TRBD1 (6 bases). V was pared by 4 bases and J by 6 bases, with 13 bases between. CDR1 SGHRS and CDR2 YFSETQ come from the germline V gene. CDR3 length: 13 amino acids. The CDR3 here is CASSPTGRAEAFF. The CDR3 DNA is TGCGCCAGCAGCCCGACAGGTAGGGCTGAAGCTTTCTTT.

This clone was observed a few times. The CDR3 loop reads CASSRAAGELFF. For the CDR3, the DNA is TGTGCCAGCAGCCGAGCGGCCGGGGAGCTGTTTTTT. V gene TRBV6-6 combines with J gene TRBJ2-2; D possibly corresponds to TRBD2 (5 bases). Germline V gene lookup returns CDR1 MNHNY and CDR2 SVGAGI (reference sequence). The CDR3 runs to 12 residues. The V end lost 6 bases, the J end lost 6 bases, and 8 bases lay between the germline ends.